This T cell receptor (beta chain) was sequenced for a study of T cell responses to AZD1222 COVID-19 vaccine. Assay: immunoSEQ multiplex PCR; the TCRdb copy retains only in-frame clones and omits some. The sample yields 80,000 to 95,000 clones, 85% to 90% seen once. The receptor was isolated from an adult who received the AZD1222 COVID-19 vaccine. The starting material was peripheral blood, obtained 28 days after the second AZD1222 dose.

CDR3 bases: TGTGCCACCAGCAGAGTTATTTACGGGCAGGGACCAGCCAAAAACATTCAGTACTTC. Amino acid sequence: CATSRVIYGQGPAKNIQYF. The rearrangement links TRBV15 to TRBJ2-4; D is tentatively TRBD1 or TRBD2 (5 bases each). V was pared by 1 base and J by 0 bases, with 19 bases between. This CDR3 comprises 19 residues. Germline values: CDR1 LNHNV, CDR2 YYDKDF (reference sequence).